The following is a TCR beta chain sequence with its context. Its target is unknown. The data belong to a study of OX40 agonist ivuxolimab in advanced cancers. Study-level background: The group had a mean age of about 64 years, ranged from about 20 to 90, and was 80% to 85% male. One patient with hepatocellular carcinoma and two with cutaneous melanoma, three in all, had partial responses. The study, taken as a whole, reports: The CD4+ and CD8+ T cells in the blood had expanded clonally by week 6 at 0.1 to 3.0 mg/kg.

Between the trimmed V and J ends, which lost 5 bases and 3 bases, there was a span of 14 bases. The germline V gene has CDR1 SGHTA and CDR2 FQGNSA. CDR3 length equals 14 residues. The table came from immunoSEQ multiplex PCR; TCRdb's copy has only in-frame clones and leaves some out. This table has 50,000 to 65,000 clones, around 81% appearing once. The sequence was obtained from an adult with an advanced solid tumor such as melanoma, head and neck, liver or kidney cancer. The source material was CD4+ or CD8+ T cells sorted from blood, sampled in a trial of the OX40 agonist ivuxolimab. The chain employs TRBV7-2 and TRBJ2-7; D uncertain. CDR3 protein: CASSPSVQNYEQYF. The CDR3 DNA is TGTGCCAGCAGCCCTAGTGTACAGAACTACGAGCAGTACTTC.